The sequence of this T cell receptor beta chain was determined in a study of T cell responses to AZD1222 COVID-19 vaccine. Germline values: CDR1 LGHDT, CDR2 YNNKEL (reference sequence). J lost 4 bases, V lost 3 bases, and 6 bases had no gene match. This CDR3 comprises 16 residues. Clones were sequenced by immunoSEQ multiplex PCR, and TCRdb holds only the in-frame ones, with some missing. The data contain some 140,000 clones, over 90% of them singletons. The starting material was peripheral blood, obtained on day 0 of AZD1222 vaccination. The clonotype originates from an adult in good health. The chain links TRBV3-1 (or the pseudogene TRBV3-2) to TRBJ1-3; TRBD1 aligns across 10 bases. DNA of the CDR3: TGTGCCAGCAGCCAGCCGGGACAGGGGTTCGGAAACACCATATATTTT. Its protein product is CASSQPGQGFGNTIYF.